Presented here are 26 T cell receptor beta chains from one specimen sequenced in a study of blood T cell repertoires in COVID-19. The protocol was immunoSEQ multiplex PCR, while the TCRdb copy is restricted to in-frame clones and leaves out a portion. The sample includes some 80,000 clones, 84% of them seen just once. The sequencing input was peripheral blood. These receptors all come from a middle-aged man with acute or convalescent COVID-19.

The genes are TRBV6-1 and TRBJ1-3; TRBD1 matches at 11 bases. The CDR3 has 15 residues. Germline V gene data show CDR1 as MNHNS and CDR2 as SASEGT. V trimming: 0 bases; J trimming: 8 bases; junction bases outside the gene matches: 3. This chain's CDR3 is CASSEAGDRGDTIYF. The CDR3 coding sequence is TGTGCCAGCAGTGAAGCAGGGGACAGGGGGGACACCATATATTTT.

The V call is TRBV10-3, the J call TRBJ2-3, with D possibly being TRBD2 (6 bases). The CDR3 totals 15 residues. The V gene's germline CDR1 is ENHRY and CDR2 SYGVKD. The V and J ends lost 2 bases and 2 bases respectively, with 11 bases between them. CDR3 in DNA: TGTGCCATCAGTGAGACTAGCCGTAACACAGATACGCAGTATTTT. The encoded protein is CAISETSRNTDTQYF.

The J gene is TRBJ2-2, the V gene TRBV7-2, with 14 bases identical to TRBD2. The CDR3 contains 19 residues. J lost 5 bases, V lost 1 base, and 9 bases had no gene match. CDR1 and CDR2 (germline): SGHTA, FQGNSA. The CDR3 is CASSLEARLAGGRTGELFF. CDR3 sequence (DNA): TGTGCCAGCAGCTTAGAGGCACGACTAGCGGGAGGGCGAACCGGGGAGCTGTTTTTT.

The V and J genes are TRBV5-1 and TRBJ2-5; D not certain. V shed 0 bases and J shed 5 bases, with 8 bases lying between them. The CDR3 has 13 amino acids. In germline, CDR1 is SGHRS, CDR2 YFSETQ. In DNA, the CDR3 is TGCGCCAGCAGCTTGGTACCCAGGGAGACCCAGTACTTC. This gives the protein CASSLVPRETQYF.

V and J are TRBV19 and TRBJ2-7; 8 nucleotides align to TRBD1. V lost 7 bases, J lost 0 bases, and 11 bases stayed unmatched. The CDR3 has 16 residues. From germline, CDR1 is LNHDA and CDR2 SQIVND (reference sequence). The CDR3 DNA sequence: TGTGCCAGTACCCCCGGGACAGGTCGGAGCTCCTACGAGCAGTACTTC. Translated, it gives CASTPGTGRSSYEQYF. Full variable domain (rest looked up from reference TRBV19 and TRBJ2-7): DGGITQSPKYLFRKEGQNVTLSCEQNLNHDAMYWYRQDPGQGLRLIYYSQIVNDFQKGDIAEGYSVSREKKESFPLTVTSAQKNPTAFYLCASTPGTGRSSYEQYFGPGTRLTVT.

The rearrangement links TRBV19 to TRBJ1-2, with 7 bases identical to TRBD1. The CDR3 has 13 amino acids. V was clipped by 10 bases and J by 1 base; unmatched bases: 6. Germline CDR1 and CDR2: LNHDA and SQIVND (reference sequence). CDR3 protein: CATGGVSNYGYTF. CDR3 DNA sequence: TGTGCCACAGGGGGTGTTAGTAACTATGGCTACACCTTC.

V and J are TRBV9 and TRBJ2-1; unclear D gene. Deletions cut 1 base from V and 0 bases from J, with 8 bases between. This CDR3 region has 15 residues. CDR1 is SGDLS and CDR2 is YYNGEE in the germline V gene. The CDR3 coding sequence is TGTGCCAGCAGCGTACAGATAAGCTCCTACAATGAGCAGTTCTTC. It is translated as CASSVQISSYNEQFF.

This CDR3 reads CASSPLNTDGETQYF. CDR3 sequence (DNA): TGTGCCAGCTCACCACTTAACACCGACGGGGAGACCCAGTACTTC. The chain carries TRBV18 and TRBJ2-5; D is unclear. CDR3 length: 15 amino acids. The ends were cut back, 1 base at V and 5 bases at J, with 14 bases in the middle. Germline loops: CDR1 KGHSH, CDR2 LQKENI. Based on the CDR3 plus reference TRBV18 and TRBJ2-5, the full variable domain is NAGVMQNPRHLVRRRGQEARLRCSPMKGHSHVYWYRQLPEEGLKFMVYLQKENIIDESGMPKERFSAEFPKEGPSILRIQQVVRGDSAAYFCASSPLNTDGETQYFGPGTRLLVL.

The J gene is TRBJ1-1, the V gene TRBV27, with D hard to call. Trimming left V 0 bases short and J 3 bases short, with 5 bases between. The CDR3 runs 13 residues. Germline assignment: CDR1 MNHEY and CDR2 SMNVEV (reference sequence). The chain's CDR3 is CASSLSYDTEAFF. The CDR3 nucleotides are TGTGCCAGCAGTTTATCCTATGACACTGAAGCTTTCTTT.

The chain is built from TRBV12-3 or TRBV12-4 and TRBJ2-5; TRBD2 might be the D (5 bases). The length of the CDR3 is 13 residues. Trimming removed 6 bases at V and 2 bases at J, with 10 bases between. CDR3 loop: CASRSGSQETQYF. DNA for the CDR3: TGTGCCAGCAGGTCGGGATCACAAGAGACCCAGTACTTC.

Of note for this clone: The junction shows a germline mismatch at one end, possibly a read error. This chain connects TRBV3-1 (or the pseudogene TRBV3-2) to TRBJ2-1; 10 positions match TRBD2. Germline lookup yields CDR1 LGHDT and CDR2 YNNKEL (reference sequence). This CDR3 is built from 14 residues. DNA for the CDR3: TGTACCAGCAGCCAGGGACTAGCGTACAATGAGCAGTTCTTC. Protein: CTSSQGLAYNEQFF.

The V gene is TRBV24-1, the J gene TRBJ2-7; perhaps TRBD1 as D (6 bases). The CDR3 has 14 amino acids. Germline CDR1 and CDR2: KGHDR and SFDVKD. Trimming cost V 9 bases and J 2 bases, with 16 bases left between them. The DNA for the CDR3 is TGTGCCACCGGCTCGGACAGTCCCGCCTACGAGCAGTACTTC. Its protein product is CATGSDSPAYEQYF.

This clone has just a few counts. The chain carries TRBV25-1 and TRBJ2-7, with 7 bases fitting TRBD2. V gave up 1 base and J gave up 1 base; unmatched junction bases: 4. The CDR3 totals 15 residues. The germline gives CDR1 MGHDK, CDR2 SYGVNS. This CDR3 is CASSELGGGSYEQYF. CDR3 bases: TGTGCCAGCAGTGAATTGGGGGGGGGATCCTACGAGCAGTACTTC.

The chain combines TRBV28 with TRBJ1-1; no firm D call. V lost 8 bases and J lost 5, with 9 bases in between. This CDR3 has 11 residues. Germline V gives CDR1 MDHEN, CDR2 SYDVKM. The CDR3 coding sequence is TGTGCCAGCGCGCGAGGTACTGAAGCTTTCTTT. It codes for CASARGTEAFF.

CDR3 residues: CASSLGLTGELFF. In DNA form, the CDR3 reads TGTGCCAGCAGCTTAGGACTAACCGGGGAGCTGTTTTTT. J is TRBJ2-2 and V is TRBV5-6; a weak D match, TRBD2 (6 bases). The germline V gene encodes CDR1 SGHDT and CDR2 YYEEEE. Trimming stripped 2 bases from V and 5 bases from J, with 7 bases between. The CDR3 is made up of 13 amino acids. Variable domain in full (rest from reference TRBV5-6 and TRBJ2-2): DAGVTQSPTHLIKTRGQQVTLRCSPKSGHDTVSWYQQALGQGPQFIFQYYEEEERQRGNFPDRFSGHQFPNYSSELNVNALLLGDSALYLCASSLGLTGELFFGEGSRLTVL.

The CDR3 here is CASSAHDRLTEQYF. The CDR3 DNA follows: TGTGCCAGCAGCGCCCATGACAGACTGACCGAGCAGTACTTC. This chain joins TRBV5-5 and TRBJ2-7; possible D gene TRBD1, 5 bases. Trimming removed 4 bases at V and 6 bases at J, with 17 bases between. CDR3 size: 14 residues. Germline V gives CDR1 SGHKS, CDR2 YYEKEE (reference sequence).

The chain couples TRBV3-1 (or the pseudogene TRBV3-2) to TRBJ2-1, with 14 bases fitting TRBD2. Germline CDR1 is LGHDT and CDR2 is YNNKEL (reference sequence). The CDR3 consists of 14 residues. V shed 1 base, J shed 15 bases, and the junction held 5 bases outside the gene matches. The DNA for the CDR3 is TGTGCCAGCAGCCAAGGGACTAGCGGGGGGCCGGGGTTCTTC. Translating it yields CASSQGTSGGPGFF.

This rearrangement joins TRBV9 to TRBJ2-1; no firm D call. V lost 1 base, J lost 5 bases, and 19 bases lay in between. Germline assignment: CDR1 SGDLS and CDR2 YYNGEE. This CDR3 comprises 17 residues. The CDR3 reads CASSVLVDSTRNNEQFF. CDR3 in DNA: TGTGCCAGCAGCGTACTTGTCGATAGCACACGAAACAATGAGCAGTTCTTC.

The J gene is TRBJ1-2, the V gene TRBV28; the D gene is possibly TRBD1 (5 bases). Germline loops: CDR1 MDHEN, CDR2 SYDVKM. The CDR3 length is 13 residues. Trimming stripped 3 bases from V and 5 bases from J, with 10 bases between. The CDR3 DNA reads TGTGCCAGCAGTTTGCAGTCAGGGTATGGCTACACCTTC. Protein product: CASSLQSGYGYTF.

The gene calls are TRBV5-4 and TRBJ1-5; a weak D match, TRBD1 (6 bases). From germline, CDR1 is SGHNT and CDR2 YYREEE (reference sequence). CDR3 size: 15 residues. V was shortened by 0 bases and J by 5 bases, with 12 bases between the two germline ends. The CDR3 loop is CASSLGGGMDQPQHF. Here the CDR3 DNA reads TGTGCCAGCAGCTTGGGAGGGGGTATGGATCAGCCCCAGCATTTT. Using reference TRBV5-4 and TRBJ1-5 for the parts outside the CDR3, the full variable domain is ETGVTQSPTHLIKTRGQQVTLRCSSQSGHNTVSWYQQALGQGPQFIFQYYREEENGRGNFPPRFSGLQFPNYSSELNVNALELDDSALYLCASSLGGGMDQPQHFGDGTRLSIL.

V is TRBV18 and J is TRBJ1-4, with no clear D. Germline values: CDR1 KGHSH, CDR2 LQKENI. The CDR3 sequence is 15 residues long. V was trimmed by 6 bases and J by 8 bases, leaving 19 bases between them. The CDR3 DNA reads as TGTGCCAGCTCTCCTATGGAAAATACGGGGGAAAAACTGTTTTTT. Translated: CASSPMENTGEKLFF.

In DNA, the CDR3 is TGTGCCAGCAGTAGAGACAGTGCCGCCTACGAGCAGTACTTC. Its translation is CASSRDSAAYEQYF. The chain joins TRBV6-2 or TRBV6-3 to TRBJ2-7, with D maybe TRBD1 (5 bases). The V and J ends lost 5 bases and 2 bases respectively, with 13 bases between them. The CDR3 length is 14 residues. From germline, CDR1 is MNHEY and CDR2 SVGEGT.

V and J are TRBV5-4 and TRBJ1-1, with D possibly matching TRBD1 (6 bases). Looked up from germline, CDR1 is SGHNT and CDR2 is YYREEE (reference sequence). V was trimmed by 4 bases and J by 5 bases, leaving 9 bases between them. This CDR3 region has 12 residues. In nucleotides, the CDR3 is TGTGCCAGCAGCACAGGGCGAACTGAAGCTTTCTTT. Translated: CASSTGRTEAFF.

This CDR3 is CASSFSGVNYGYTF. DNA of the CDR3: TGTGCCAGCAGCTTCTCGGGGGTCAACTATGGCTACACCTTC. V gene TRBV5-8 combines with J gene TRBJ1-2; weak D call: TRBD1 (5 bases). Trimming removed 2 bases from V and 2 bases from J, with 10 bases in between. Germline values: CDR1 SGHTS, CDR2 YDEGEE. The CDR3 contains 14 residues.

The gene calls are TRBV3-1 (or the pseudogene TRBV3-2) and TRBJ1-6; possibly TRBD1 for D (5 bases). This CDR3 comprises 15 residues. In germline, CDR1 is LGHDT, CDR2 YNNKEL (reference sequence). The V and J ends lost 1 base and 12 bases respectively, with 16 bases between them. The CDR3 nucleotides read TGTGCCAGCAGCCAAGCTTGGGGCACGGGCCTACCCCTCCACTTT. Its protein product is CASSQAWGTGLPLHF.

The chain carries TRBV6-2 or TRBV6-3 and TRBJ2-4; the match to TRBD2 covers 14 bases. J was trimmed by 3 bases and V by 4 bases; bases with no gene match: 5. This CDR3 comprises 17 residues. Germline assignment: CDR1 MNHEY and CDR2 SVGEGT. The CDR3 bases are TGTGCCAGCAGTTCGGGACTAGCGGGAGTTGGCAAAAACATTCAGTACTTC. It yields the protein CASSSGLAGVGKNIQYF.